These T cell receptor beta chains were read from a single sample in a study of cytomegalovirus exposure and HLA in healthy donors. Clones were sequenced by immunoSEQ multiplex PCR, and TCRdb holds only the in-frame ones, with some missing. The top ten clones hold approximately 2% of a sample with hundreds of thousands of clones, 70% to 90% of them seen once. Sequences were obtained from PBMCs. The receptors were gathered from a woman aged 18-29 years in good health and CMV-seronegative. CDR3s include the opening cysteine and the closing phenylalanine or tryptophan. Each record gives: V gene, D gene, J gene, CDR3 length, clone size, CDR3 DNA, CDR3 protein. A D gene is named only where the DNA matches it firmly. Clone size is not always given. Where it is, it says once, few, many or a class for expanded clones.

v_call: TRBV5-1; d_call: TRBD2; j_call: TRBJ2-3; cdr3_length: 17; clone_size: NA; cdr3_nt: TGCGCCAGCAGCTCTCTGGGCGGGGGGGCTGGGGCAGATACGCAGTATTTT; cdr3_aa: CASSSLGGGAGADTQYF
v_call: TRBV2; d_call: TRBD1; j_call: TRBJ1-5; cdr3_length: 15; clone_size: few; cdr3_nt: TGTGCCAGCAGGGCCGGGACAGGGGGCAATCAGCCCCAGCATTTT; cdr3_aa: CASRAGTGGNQPQHF
v_call: TRBV6-5; d_call: TRBD2; j_call: TRBJ2-1; cdr3_length: 15; clone_size: NA; cdr3_nt: TGTGCCAGCAGTTACGGCGGGGGGGTCTACAATGAGCAGTTCTTC; cdr3_aa: CASSYGGGVYNEQFF
v_call: TRBV30; d_call: TRBD1; j_call: TRBJ2-4; cdr3_length: 12; clone_size: NA; cdr3_nt: TGTGCCTGGGACAGGGGTGGAAACATTCAGTACTTC; cdr3_aa: CAWDRGGNIQYF
v_call: TRBV5-1; d_call: TRBD1; j_call: TRBJ1-1; cdr3_length: 14; clone_size: NA; cdr3_nt: TGCGCCAGCAGCTTCAACAGGGGCCTCACTGAAGCTTTCTTT; cdr3_aa: CASSFNRGLTEAFF
v_call: TRBV28; d_call: TRBD1; j_call: TRBJ2-3; cdr3_length: 15; clone_size: once; cdr3_nt: TGTGCCAGCAGTTTACCAGGACAGGGGAAAGATACGCAGTATTTT; cdr3_aa: CASSLPGQGKDTQYF
v_call: TRBV10-3; d_call: NA; j_call: TRBJ1-1; cdr3_length: 15; clone_size: few; cdr3_nt: TGTGCCATCCCCAGGGACTACCTCATGAACACTGAAGCTTTCTTT; cdr3_aa: CAIPRDYLMNTEAFF
v_call: TRBV6-4; d_call: NA; j_call: TRBJ1-5; cdr3_length: 13; clone_size: NA; cdr3_nt: TGTGCCAGCAGTGCAGGGGACCATCAGCCCCAGCATTTT; cdr3_aa: CASSAGDHQPQHF
v_call: TRBV13; d_call: NA; j_call: TRBJ2-7; cdr3_length: 16; clone_size: NA; cdr3_nt: TGTGCCAGCAGCTCAAATCCGGGACTCAAAAAGGCCGAGCAGTACTTC; cdr3_aa: CASSSNPGLKKAEQYF
v_call: TRBV2; d_call: NA; j_call: TRBJ2-7; cdr3_length: 13; clone_size: few; cdr3_nt: TGTGCCAGCAGTCCCGGACTCGGCTACGAGCAGTACTTC; cdr3_aa: CASSPGLGYEQYF